These 27 T cell receptor beta chains originate from one sample sequenced in a study of CD8 T cells in Susac syndrome. Random hexamers primed reverse transcription of about 0.45 to 1 ug RNA. Via MiXCR, TCRdb re-called the immunoSEQ multiplex PCR reads, giving one row per CDR3 protein. Seen here are approximately 190,000 distinct CDR3 sequences, around 95% observed once, and the top ten hold approximately 0.1%. Sequencing was performed on CD4+ T cells from PBMCs. These receptors were obtained from a human donor with Susac syndrome.

CDR3 loop: CASSVTAQETQYF. In nucleotides, the CDR3 is TGTGCCAGCAGCGTAACAGCACAAGAGACCCAGTACTTC. The genes are TRBV9 and TRBJ2-5; the D is unclear. CDR3 size: 13 residues. Trimming stripped 1 base from V and 2 bases from J, with 6 bases between. The germline gives CDR1 SGDLS, CDR2 YYNGEE.

The J gene is TRBJ2-5, the V gene TRBV19; 7 bases match TRBD1. V shed 5 bases and J 3 bases; nucleotides not matched to a gene: 12. Germline-derived CDR1 and CDR2 are LNHDA and SQIVND (reference sequence). CDR3 length: 16 amino acids. The CDR3 loop is CASSFVTGRKEETQYF. Here the CDR3 DNA reads TGTGCCAGTAGTTTCGTGACAGGGCGCAAGGAAGAGACCCAGTACTTC.

J is TRBJ1-5 and V is TRBV29-1, with D unresolved. This CDR3 comprises 14 residues. The germline CDR1 and CDR2 sequences are SQVTM and ANQGSEA. V gave up 6 bases and J gave up 2 bases, with 14 bases separating them. Written as DNA, the CDR3 is TGCAGCGTCACCCTAGGGATGGGCAATCAGCCCCAGCATTTT. It translates to CSVTLGMGNQPQHF.

The gene calls are TRBV20-1 and TRBJ2-3; TRBD2 agrees at 7 bases. The germline CDR1 and CDR2 sequences are DFQATT and SNEGSKA (reference sequence). V was pared by 0 bases and J by 5 bases, with 5 bases of the junction left unmatched. There are 14 residues in the CDR3. The CDR3 region is CSARDGRGGDTQYF. In DNA form, the CDR3 reads TGCAGTGCTAGAGACGGACGCGGGGGAGATACGCAGTATTTT.

J is TRBJ2-2 and V is TRBV5-4; 8 bases map to TRBD1. The germline V gene has CDR1 SGHNT and CDR2 YYREEE (reference sequence). There are 16 residues in the CDR3. After removal of 1 base from V and 2 bases from J, the junction contained 4 bases not matched to a gene. In DNA, the CDR3 is TGTGCCAGCAGCTTGTATGGGACAGGAAACACCGGGGAGCTGTTTTTT. Amino acids: CASSLYGTGNTGELFF.

The rearrangement joins TRBV7-2 to TRBJ2-3, with D unresolved. Trimming stripped 0 bases from V and 2 bases from J, with 6 bases between. In germline, CDR1 is SGHTA, CDR2 FQGNSA. This CDR3 comprises 14 residues. CDR3 in amino acids: CASSLALSTDTQYF. The CDR3 DNA reads TGTGCCAGCAGCTTAGCGCTATCCACAGATACGCAGTATTTT.

The chain combines TRBV11-2 with TRBJ2-1; TRBD2 agrees at 11 bases. After removal of 5 bases from V and 9 bases from J, the junction contained 9 bases not matched to a gene. Germline V lookup: CDR1 SGHAT, CDR2 FQNNGV. There are 15 residues in the CDR3. The CDR3 bases are TGTGCCAGCAGCGTAGGTAGCGGGGGGGCGAGTGAGCAGTTCTTC. The encoded protein is CASSVGSGGASEQFF.

V gene TRBV11-2 combines with J gene TRBJ2-5; D gene uncertain. The CDR3 runs to 14 residues. The V end lost 4 bases, the J end lost 4 bases, and 13 bases lay between the germline ends. Germline V gives CDR1 SGHAT, CDR2 FQNNGV. This CDR3 is CASSSPWETETQYF. For the CDR3, the DNA is TGTGCCAGCAGCTCCCCCTGGGAAACAGAGACCCAGTACTTC. The entire variable domain, with the rest obtained from reference TRBV11-2 and TRBJ2-5, is as follows: EAGVAQSPRYKIIEKRQSVAFWCNPISGHATLYWYQQILGQGPKLLIQFQNNGVVDDSQLPKDRFSAERLKGVDSTLKIQPAKLEDSAVYLCASSSPWETETQYFGPGTRLLVL.

The chain carries TRBV20-1 and TRBJ2-2; D not resolved. The CDR3 loop spans 14 amino acids. The V and J ends lost 1 base and 2 bases respectively, with 8 bases between them. The germline CDR1 and CDR2 sequences are DFQATT and SNEGSKA (reference sequence). CDR3 bases: TGCAGTGCTAGAGCTGTATCCAACACCGGGGAGCTGTTTTTT. This translates into CSARAVSNTGELFF.

This clonotype was counted a single time. The V gene is TRBV2, the J gene TRBJ1-4; TRBD1 aligns across 11 bases. Germline CDR1 is SNHLY and CDR2 is FYNNEI. Trimming removed 8 bases from V and 3 bases from J; junction bases left unmatched: 5. The CDR3 is 15 residues long. CDR3 bases: TGTGCCAGCCTTGGACAGGGGGCGCCTAATGAAAAACTGTTTTTT. Amino acid sequence: CASLGQGAPNEKLFF. Full variable domain (rest looked up from reference TRBV2 and TRBJ1-4): EPEVTQTPSHQVTQMGQEVILRCVPISNHLYFYWYRQILGQKVEFLVSFYNNEISEKSEIFDDQFSVERPDGSNFTLKIRSTKLEDSAMYFCASLGQGAPNEKLFFGSGTQLSVL.

The chain combines TRBV20-1 with TRBJ1-2; 12 bases map to TRBD1. CDR3 size: 15 residues. Looked up from germline, CDR1 is DFQATT and CDR2 is SNEGSKA (reference sequence). J gave up 5 bases and V 6 bases, and 10 bases lay outside the gene matches. The CDR3 region is CSAESGTGGFYGYTF. CDR3 sequence (DNA): TGCAGTGCAGAGTCCGGGACAGGGGGCTTTTATGGCTACACCTTC.

The chain employs TRBV6-6 and TRBJ2-3; 7 bases fit TRBD1. The germline CDR1 and CDR2 sequences are MNHNY and SVGAGI (reference sequence). Trimming cost V 7 bases and J 4 bases; bases outside gene matches: 5. This CDR3 comprises 13 residues. CDR3 in amino acids: CASTQGSSDTQYF. The CDR3 DNA reads as TGTGCCAGCACACAGGGGTCCTCAGATACGCAGTATTTT.

The rearrangement links TRBV3-1 to TRBJ1-2, with D uncertain. Germline-derived CDR1 and CDR2 are LGHDT and YNNKEL (reference sequence). V shed 1 base and J shed 7 bases, with 16 bases lying between them. CDR3 size: 15 residues. CDR3 in amino acids: CASSQVGGISFGYTF. CDR3 nucleotides: TGTGCCAGCAGCCAAGTTGGAGGTATCTCATTTGGCTACACCTTC.

This clonotype has only one observation. The CDR3 DNA is TGTGCCTGGAGTAAGGGACTAGCGGGGGAATACAATGAGCAGTTCTTC. It specifies CAWSKGLAGEYNEQFF. The J gene is TRBJ2-1, the V gene TRBV30; 14 bases match TRBD2. The CDR3 runs to 16 residues. Per germline, CDR1 GTSNPN and CDR2 SVGIG (reference sequence). After removal of 2 bases from V and 4 bases from J, the junction contained 4 bases not matched to a gene.

The chain joins TRBV12-5 to TRBJ1-4; D is possibly TRBD1 (5 bases). Germline assignment: CDR1 LGHNT and CDR2 FRNRAP. The CDR3 extends over 15 amino acids. Deletions cut 3 bases from V and 11 bases from J, with 19 bases between. The CDR3 spells CASGLSGGTFRKLFF. The DNA for the CDR3 is TGTGCTAGTGGTTTATCGGGAGGGACTTTTCGGAAACTGTTTTTT.

The DNA for the CDR3 is TGTGCCAGCAGCCTTCGAGGACTAGCGGGGGGGAGCACAGATACGCAGTATTTT. Translation: CASSLRGLAGGSTDTQYF. The chain carries TRBV4-2 and TRBJ2-3, with 15 bases matching TRBD2. CDR1 is LGHNA, CDR2 YNFKEQ, per germline. The trim removed 4 bases at V and 0 bases at J, leaving 5 bases unmatched. This CDR3 comprises 18 residues.

V usage is TRBV12-3 or TRBV12-4 and J usage is TRBJ2-3; TRBD1 is a possible D gene (6 bases). Between the trimmed V and J ends, which lost 6 bases and 2 bases, there was a span of 12 bases. CDR3 length: 14 residues. This chain's CDR3 is CASRYRVTTDTQYF. The CDR3 nucleotides are TGTGCCAGCAGGTACAGGGTTACCACAGATACGCAGTATTTT.

This sequence joins TRBV11-2 and TRBJ1-1; D unresolved. The V end was cut by 5 bases, the J end by 1 base, with 14 bases between. Germline-derived CDR1 and CDR2 are SGHAT and FQNNGV. This CDR3 region has 15 residues. The CDR3 DNA follows: TGTGCCAGCAGCAAAAAACCAGACGGGAACACTGAAGCTTTCTTT. As protein: CASSKKPDGNTEAFF.

V gene TRBV19 combines with J gene TRBJ2-1; 10 bases are shared with TRBD1. The V segment lost 5 bases and the J segment 10 bases; nucleotides outside the gene matches: 8. The CDR3 is 14 residues long. Germline V lookup: CDR1 LNHDA, CDR2 SQIVND (reference sequence). CDR3 region: CASSFGTGVNEQFF. In DNA, the CDR3 is TGTGCCAGTAGTTTCGGGACAGGGGTAAACGAGCAGTTCTTC. The full variable domain, in which reference TRBV19 and TRBJ2-1 provide the parts outside the CDR3, is DGGITQSPKYLFRKEGQNVTLSCEQNLNHDAMYWYRQDPGQGLRLIYYSQIVNDFQKGDIAEGYSVSREKKESFPLTVTSAQKNPTAFYLCASSFGTGVNEQFFGPGTRLTVL.

This chain uses TRBV11-2 with TRBJ2-4, with a tentative D call TRBD2 (6 bases). V lost 6 bases, J lost 5 bases, and 11 bases lay in between. The CDR3 runs 13 residues. Germline CDR1 is SGHAT and CDR2 is FQNNGV. The CDR3 protein is CASRRSGENIQYF. CDR3 DNA: TGTGCCAGCAGACGTTCGGGGGAAAACATTCAGTACTTC.

V is TRBV6-2 or TRBV6-3 and J is TRBJ1-1; no reliable D call. CDR3 length: 13 residues. V was cut by 7 bases and J by 6 bases, with 15 bases left in between. Germline V gives CDR1 MNHEY, CDR2 SVGEGT. The CDR3 sequence: CASTQGWSPEAFF. The DNA for the CDR3 is TGTGCCAGCACCCAAGGGTGGAGTCCTGAAGCTTTCTTT.

The rearrangement uses TRBV30 and TRBJ1-5, with D perhaps TRBD1 (5 bases). Trimming cost V 1 base and J 1 base, with 8 bases left between them. Per the germline V gene, CDR1 is GTSNPN and CDR2 is SVGIG (reference sequence). The CDR3 contains 14 residues. CDR3 amino acids: CAWSGGDSNQPQHF. CDR3 nucleotide sequence: TGTGCCTGGAGTGGAGGGGACAGCAATCAGCCCCAGCATTTT.

The chain links TRBV12-3 or TRBV12-4 to TRBJ1-5; D remains unclear. The CDR3 length is 16 residues. Trimming removed 2 bases at V and 0 bases at J, with 11 bases between. In DNA form, the CDR3 reads TGTGCCAGCAGTTTATCCCGGCGTCTTAGCAATCAGCCCCAGCATTTT. Translation gives CASSLSRRLSNQPQHF.

The chain couples TRBV7-3 to TRBJ2-3; D may correspond to TRBD1 or TRBD2 (6 bases each). Trimming left V 2 bases short and J 0 bases short, with 9 bases between. This CDR3 contains 15 residues. Germline-derived CDR1 and CDR2 are SGHTA and FQGTGA. CDR3 DNA: TGTGCCAGCAGCTTACAGGGGACTAGCACAGATACGCAGTATTTT. It translates to CASSLQGTSTDTQYF.

The chain carries TRBV2 and TRBJ2-5; 7 bases line up with TRBD1. V was pared by 4 bases and J by 7 bases, with 9 bases of the junction left unmatched. CDR1 and CDR2 from the germline V gene are SNHLY and FYNNEI. CDR3 size: 14 residues. CDR3 nucleotides: TGTGCCAGCAGTGGGACAGGCACCTTTGGGACCCAGTACTTC. Its protein is CASSGTGTFGTQYF.

This clonotype was seen once. The chain joins TRBV5-1 to TRBJ2-7; 7 bases agree with TRBD2. Unmatched junction bases numbered 7, after V lost 4 bases and J lost 3 bases. The CDR3 contains 14 residues. Germline V gives CDR1 SGHRS, CDR2 YFSETQ. The CDR3 sequence is CASSPSSGLYEQYF. The CDR3 DNA sequence: TGCGCCAGCAGCCCCTCTAGCGGACTCTACGAGCAGTACTTC.

The chain has TRBV29-1 and TRBJ2-3; D uncertain. This CDR3 has 12 residues. Germline values: CDR1 SQVTM, CDR2 ANQGSEA. V was trimmed by 6 bases and J by 0 bases, leaving 7 bases between them. This CDR3 reads CSVFISTDTQYF. The CDR3 DNA sequence: TGCAGCGTGTTCATTAGCACAGATACGCAGTATTTT.